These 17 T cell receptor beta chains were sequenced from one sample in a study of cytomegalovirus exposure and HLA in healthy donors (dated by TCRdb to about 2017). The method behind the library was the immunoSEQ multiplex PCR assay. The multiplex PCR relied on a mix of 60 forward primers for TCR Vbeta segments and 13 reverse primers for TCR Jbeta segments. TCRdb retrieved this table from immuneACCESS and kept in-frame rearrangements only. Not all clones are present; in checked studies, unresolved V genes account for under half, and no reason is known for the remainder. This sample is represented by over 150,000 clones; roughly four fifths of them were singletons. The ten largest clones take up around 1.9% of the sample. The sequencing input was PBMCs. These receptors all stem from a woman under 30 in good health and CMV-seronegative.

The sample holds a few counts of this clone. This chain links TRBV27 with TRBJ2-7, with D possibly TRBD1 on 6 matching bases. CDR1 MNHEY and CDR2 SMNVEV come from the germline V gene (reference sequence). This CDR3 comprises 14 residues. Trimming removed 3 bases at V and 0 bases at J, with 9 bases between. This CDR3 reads CASSFRDTSYEQYF. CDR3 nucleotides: TGTGCCAGCAGTTTCCGGGACACCTCCTACGAGCAGTACTTC.

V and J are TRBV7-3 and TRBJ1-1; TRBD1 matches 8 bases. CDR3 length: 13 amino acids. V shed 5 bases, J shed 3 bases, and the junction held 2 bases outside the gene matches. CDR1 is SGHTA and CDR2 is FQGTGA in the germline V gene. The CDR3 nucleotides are TGTGCCAGCAGCAAGGACAGGGACACTGAAGCTTTCTTT. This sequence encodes CASSKDRDTEAFF.

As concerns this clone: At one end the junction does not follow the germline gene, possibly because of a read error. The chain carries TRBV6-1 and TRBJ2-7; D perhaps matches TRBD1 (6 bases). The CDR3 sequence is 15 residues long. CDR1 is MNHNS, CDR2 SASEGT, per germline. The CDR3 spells CASSEAPTGTYGQYF. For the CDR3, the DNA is TGTGCCAGCAGTGAAGCCCCGACAGGAACCTACGGGCAGTACTTC.

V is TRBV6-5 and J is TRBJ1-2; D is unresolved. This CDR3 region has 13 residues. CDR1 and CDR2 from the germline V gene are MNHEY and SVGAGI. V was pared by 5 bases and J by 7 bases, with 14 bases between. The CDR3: CASSEEGSRGYTF. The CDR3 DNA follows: TGTGCCAGCAGTGAAGAGGGCTCTCGTGGCTACACCTTC.

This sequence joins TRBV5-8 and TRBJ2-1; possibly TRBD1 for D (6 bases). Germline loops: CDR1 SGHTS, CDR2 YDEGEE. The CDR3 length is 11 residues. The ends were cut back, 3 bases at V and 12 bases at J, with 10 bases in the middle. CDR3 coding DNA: TGTGCCAGCAGCTGGCGAGGGGGGCAGTTCTTC. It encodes CASSWRGGQFF.

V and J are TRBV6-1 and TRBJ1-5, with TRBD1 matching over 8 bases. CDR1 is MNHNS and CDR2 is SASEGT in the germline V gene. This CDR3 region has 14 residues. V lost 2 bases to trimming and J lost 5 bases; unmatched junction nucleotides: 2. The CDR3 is CASSETGGDQPQHF. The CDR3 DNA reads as TGTGCCAGCAGTGAAACAGGGGGTGATCAGCCCCAGCATTTT.

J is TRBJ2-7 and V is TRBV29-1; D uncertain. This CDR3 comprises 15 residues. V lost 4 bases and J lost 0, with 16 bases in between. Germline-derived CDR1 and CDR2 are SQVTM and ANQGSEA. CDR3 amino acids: CSVAEWQRSSYEQYF. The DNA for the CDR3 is TGCAGCGTTGCGGAATGGCAGCGCAGCTCCTACGAGCAGTACTTC.

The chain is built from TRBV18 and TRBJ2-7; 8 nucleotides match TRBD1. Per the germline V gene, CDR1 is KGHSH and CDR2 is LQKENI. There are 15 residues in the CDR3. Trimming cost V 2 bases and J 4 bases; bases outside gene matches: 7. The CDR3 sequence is CASSPVDREFYEQYF. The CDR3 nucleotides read TGTGCCAGCTCACCAGTGGACAGGGAATTTTACGAGCAGTACTTC.

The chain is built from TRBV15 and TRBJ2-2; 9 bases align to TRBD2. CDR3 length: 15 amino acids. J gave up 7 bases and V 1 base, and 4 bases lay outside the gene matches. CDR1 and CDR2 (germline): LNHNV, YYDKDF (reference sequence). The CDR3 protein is CATSRAAGGRGELFF. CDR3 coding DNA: TGTGCCACCAGCAGAGCAGCGGGAGGCCGCGGGGAGCTGTTTTTT.

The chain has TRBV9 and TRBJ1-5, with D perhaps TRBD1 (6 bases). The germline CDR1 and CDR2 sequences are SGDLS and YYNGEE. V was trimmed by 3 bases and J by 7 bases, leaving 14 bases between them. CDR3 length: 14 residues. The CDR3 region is CASSEQGSGQPQHF. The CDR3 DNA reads TGTGCCAGCAGCGAACAGGGTTCGGGACAGCCCCAGCATTTT.

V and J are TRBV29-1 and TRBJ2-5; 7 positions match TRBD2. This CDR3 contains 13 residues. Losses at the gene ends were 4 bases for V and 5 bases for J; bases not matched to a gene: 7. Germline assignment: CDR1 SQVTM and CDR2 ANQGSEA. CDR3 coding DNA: TGCAGCGTTGGGGAGGGACTCAGGGAGACCCAGTACTTC. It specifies CSVGEGLRETQYF.

The CDR3 loop is CASSTPLPKRDGYTF. In nucleotides, the CDR3 is TGTGCCAGCAGCACACCCCTACCAAAGCGGGACGGCTACACCTTC. The chain couples TRBV7-9 to TRBJ1-2, with D perhaps matching TRBD1 (5 bases). This CDR3 region has 15 residues. V dropped 5 bases and J dropped 8 bases, with 21 bases sitting between them. Germline V gives CDR1 SEHNR, CDR2 FQNEAQ (reference sequence).

This CDR3 reads CASSLSRQWYSPLHF. CDR3 coding DNA: TGTGCCAGCAGTTTATCCAGACAGTGGTATTCACCCCTCCACTTT. The V gene is TRBV27, the J gene TRBJ1-6; TRBD1 might be the D (5 bases). CDR3 length: 15 amino acids. The germline CDR1 and CDR2 sequences are MNHEY and SMNVEV (reference sequence). Trimming took 0 bases from V and 8 from J, leaving 11 bases between them.

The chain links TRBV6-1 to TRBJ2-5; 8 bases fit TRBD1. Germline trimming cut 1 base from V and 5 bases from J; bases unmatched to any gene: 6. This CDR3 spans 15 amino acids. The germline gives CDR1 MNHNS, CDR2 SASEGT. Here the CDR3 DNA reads TGTGCCAGCAGTGAAGAAGCAGGGGGCTCGGAGACCCAGTACTTC. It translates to CASSEEAGGSETQYF.

DNA of the CDR3: TGTGCCAGTAGTCCGATGGACAATCGCAATCAGCCCCAGCATTTT. Amino acids: CASSPMDNRNQPQHF. The chain uses TRBV19 and TRBJ1-5; D possibly corresponds to TRBD1 (5 bases). The CDR3 contains 15 residues. Per germline, CDR1 LNHDA and CDR2 SQIVND (reference sequence). Between the trimmed V and J ends, which lost 5 bases and 2 bases, there was a span of 13 bases.

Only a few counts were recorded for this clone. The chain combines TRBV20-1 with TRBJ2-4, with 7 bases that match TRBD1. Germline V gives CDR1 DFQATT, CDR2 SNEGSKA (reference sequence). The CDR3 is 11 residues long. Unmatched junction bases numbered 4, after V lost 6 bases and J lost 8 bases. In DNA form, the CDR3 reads TGCAGTGCAGGACAGGCCGACATTCAGTACTTC. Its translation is CSAGQADIQYF.

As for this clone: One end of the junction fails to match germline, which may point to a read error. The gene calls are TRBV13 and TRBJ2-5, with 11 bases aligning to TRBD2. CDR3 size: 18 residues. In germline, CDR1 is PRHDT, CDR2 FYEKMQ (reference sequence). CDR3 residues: CASSPGTSGRSYQETRYF. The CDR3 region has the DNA TGTGCCAGCAGCCCGGGGACTAGCGGAAGGTCCTACCAGGAGACCCGGTACTTC. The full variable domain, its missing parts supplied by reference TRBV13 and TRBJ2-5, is AAGVIQSPRHLIKEKRETATLKCYPIPRHDTVYWYQQGPGQDPQFLISFYEKMQSDKGSIPDRFSAQQFSDYHSELNMSSLELGDSALYFCASSPGTSGRSYQETRYFGPGTRLLVL.